This entry lists 18 T cell receptor beta chains sequenced from one sample in a study of blood T cell repertoires in COVID-19. TCRdb keeps only in-frame clones here, not all; method: immunoSEQ multiplex PCR. The repertoire holds roughly 280,000 clones, with around 87% as singletons. The sample consisted of peripheral blood. The receptor source for this set is a woman between 45 and 65 years old who had recovered from COVID-19.

In DNA form, the CDR3 reads TGTGCCAGCAGTTCTTCTGGTTTTGGCCGTCTCAGTGGTGAAGCTTTCTTT. It codes for CASSSSGFGRLSGEAFF. The rearrangement uses TRBV27 and TRBJ1-1; the D is unclear. From germline, CDR1 is MNHEY and CDR2 SMNVEV (reference sequence). V lost 4 bases to trimming and J lost 7 bases, with 25 bases between them. The CDR3 extends over 17 amino acids.

The rearrangement links TRBV20-1 to TRBJ1-5; tentatively, D is TRBD1 (6 bases). Germline CDR1 reads DFQATT; CDR2 reads SNEGSKA (reference sequence). The germline V and J ends were trimmed by 3 bases and 5 bases, with 11 bases remaining between them. This CDR3 region has 13 residues. The CDR3 DNA reads TGCAGTGCTAGTGTCCCAGGGGATCAGCCCCAGCATTTT. This codes for CSASVPGDQPQHF.

The chain recombines TRBV30 with TRBJ2-5, with D uncertain. CDR1 and CDR2 (germline): GTSNPN, SVGIG (reference sequence). CDR3 length: 12 residues. Trimming left V 8 bases short and J 5 bases short, with 15 bases between. CDR3 loop: CAGRRPWETQYF. CDR3 sequence (DNA): TGTGCCGGAAGGCGGCCGTGGGAGACCCAGTACTTC.

Only one count was recorded for this clone. This rearrangement joins TRBV4-1 to TRBJ2-5; a weak D match, TRBD1 (6 bases). V dropped 1 base and J dropped 5 bases, with 14 bases sitting between them. This CDR3 contains 15 residues. Per the germline V gene, CDR1 is MGHRA and CDR2 is YSYEKL. In nucleotides, the CDR3 is TGCGCCAGCAGCCAAGTCCAACAGGGAAGGGAGACCCAGTACTTC. Amino acids: CASSQVQQGRETQYF.

The chain recombines TRBV6-1 with TRBJ1-5; D is perhaps TRBD1 (6 bases). The V gene's germline CDR1 is MNHNS and CDR2 SASEGT. The CDR3 is made up of 15 amino acids. V lost 0 bases and J lost 4, with 10 bases in between. CDR3 sequence reads: CASSEAGGPNQPQHF. The CDR3 DNA reads TGTGCCAGCAGTGAAGCAGGGGGACCGAATCAGCCCCAGCATTTT.

This rearrangement joins TRBV19 to TRBJ1-5; D might be TRBD1 (6 bases). V lost 5 bases to trimming and J lost 0 bases, with 20 bases between them. Per germline, CDR1 LNHDA and CDR2 SQIVND (reference sequence). CDR3 length equals 18 residues. CDR3 loop: CASSASRRDTASNQPQHF. CDR3 nucleotides: TGTGCCAGTAGTGCCTCGAGAAGGGACACGGCTAGCAATCAGCCCCAGCATTTT. The full variable domain, its missing parts supplied by reference TRBV19 and TRBJ1-5, is DGGITQSPKYLFRKEGQNVTLSCEQNLNHDAMYWYRQDPGQGLRLIYYSQIVNDFQKGDIAEGYSVSREKKESFPLTVTSAQKNPTAFYLCASSASRRDTASNQPQHFGDGTRLSIL.

The chain carries TRBV5-4 and TRBJ1-1; 7 nucleotides align to TRBD1. J gave up 9 bases and V 4 bases, and 12 bases lay outside the gene matches. The CDR3 runs to 14 residues. CDR1 and CDR2 from the germline V gene are SGHNT and YYREEE (reference sequence). The CDR3 coding sequence is TGTGCCAGCAGCCTCCAGACAGGGCGCGGCCAAGCTTTCTTT. This sequence encodes CASSLQTGRGQAFF.

In this sample, this clone turned up once. The chain couples TRBV30 to TRBJ1-2; D is unclear. Trimming removed 0 bases from V and 8 bases from J, with 16 bases in between. The length of the CDR3 is 14 residues. Germline V CDR1 and CDR2: GTSNPN, SVGIG (reference sequence). Written as DNA, the CDR3 is TGTGCCTGGAGTGTAGCCCGGGTCCCTACGGGCTACACCTTC. It specifies CAWSVARVPTGYTF.

This chain's CDR3 is CASSLPTGDGTYNEQFF. The DNA for the CDR3 is TGTGCCAGCAGTTTACCGACAGGGGACGGTACCTACAATGAGCAGTTCTTC. J is TRBJ2-1 and V is TRBV28; 8 nucleotides line up with TRBD1. Trimming cost V 2 bases and J 2 bases; bases outside gene matches: 8. The V gene's germline CDR1 is MDHEN and CDR2 SYDVKM. This CDR3 comprises 17 residues. Looking up the rest from reference TRBV28 and TRBJ2-1 gives the full variable domain: DVKVTQSSRYLVKRTGEKVFLECVQDMDHENMFWYRQDPGLGLRLIYFSYDVKMKEKGDIPEGYSVSREKKERFSLILESASTNQTSMYLCASSLPTGDGTYNEQFFGPGTRLTVL.

The chain carries TRBV29-1 and TRBJ1-2; maybe TRBD1 (5 bases). Per germline, CDR1 SQVTM and CDR2 ANQGSEA. The CDR3 is 15 residues long. V was cut by 7 bases and J by 3 bases, with 21 bases left in between. CDR3 amino acids: CSAGGAGGFDYGYTF. CDR3 DNA: TGCAGCGCCGGGGGAGCAGGAGGATTCGACTATGGCTACACCTTC.

The chain carries TRBV5-1 and TRBJ1-3; the D is unclear. V was trimmed by 0 bases and J by 0 bases, leaving 7 bases between them. The CDR3 sequence is 15 residues long. Germline-derived CDR1 and CDR2 are SGHRS and YFSETQ. Written as DNA, the CDR3 is TGCGCCAGCAGCTTGGACCAGAACTCTGGAAACACCATATATTTT. Translation: CASSLDQNSGNTIYF. Full variable domain (missing parts from reference TRBV5-1 and TRBJ1-3): KAGVTQTPRYLIKTRGQQVTLSCSPISGHRSVSWYQQTPGQGLQFLFEYFSETQRNKGNFPGRFSGRQFSNSRSEMNVSTLELGDSALYLCASSLDQNSGNTIYFGEGSWLTVV.

The rearrangement uses TRBV6-6 and TRBJ2-7; a possible D gene is TRBD1 (5 bases). CDR3 length: 14 residues. Germline V gene data show CDR1 as MNHNY and CDR2 as SVGAGI (reference sequence). V lost 6 bases to trimming and J lost 4 bases, with 16 bases between them. The CDR3 sequence is CASSRTSGHYEQYF. The CDR3 DNA sequence: TGTGCCAGCAGCCGAACTTCCGGACATTACGAGCAGTACTTC.

This clone occurred many times. The chain is built from TRBV29-1 and TRBJ2-7; a weak D match, TRBD1 (5 bases). The CDR3 extends over 21 amino acids. V was pared by 0 bases and J by 3 bases, with 33 bases between. Germline loops: CDR1 SQVTM, CDR2 ANQGSEA. CDR3 coding DNA: TGCAGCGTTGAAGATCTTCCTCCCTTGGGGAACGAGTGCCAGGGCCTCTACGAGCAGTACTTC. Protein product: CSVEDLPPLGNECQGLYEQYF.

The chain joins TRBV5-5 to TRBJ1-6; D is ambiguous. The CDR3 has 16 amino acids. Trimming removed 1 base from V and 8 bases from J, with 16 bases in between. Germline values: CDR1 SGHKS, CDR2 YYEKEE (reference sequence). CDR3 sequence reads: CASSLSPGTADSPLHF. CDR3 sequence (DNA): TGTGCCAGCAGCTTGTCGCCAGGCACAGCCGATTCACCCCTCCACTTT.

The V and J genes are TRBV7-3 and TRBJ2-1, with 7 bases matching TRBD1. CDR1 SGHTA and CDR2 FQGTGA come from the germline V gene. V lost 2 bases to trimming and J lost 9 bases; unmatched junction nucleotides: 4. This CDR3 comprises 13 residues. Here the CDR3 reads CASSLQTGFEQFF. The CDR3 DNA reads TGTGCCAGCAGCTTACAGACAGGGTTTGAGCAGTTCTTC.

The chain carries TRBV6-1 and TRBJ2-1; D call uncertain. The germline V gene encodes CDR1 MNHNS and CDR2 SASEGT. V lost 2 bases and J lost 0, with 8 bases in between. The CDR3 covers 15 residues. The DNA of the CDR3 is TGTGCCAGCAGTGAATTTTGGAGCTCCTACAATGAGCAGTTCTTC. It codes for CASSEFWSSYNEQFF.

J is TRBJ2-7 and V is TRBV28, with unresolved D. V was clipped by 0 bases and J by 6 bases, with 12 bases between them. The germline CDR1 and CDR2 sequences are MDHEN and SYDVKM. This CDR3 comprises 14 residues. CDR3: CASSLWSETPEQYF. CDR3 nucleotides: TGTGCCAGCAGTTTATGGTCAGAAACCCCCGAGCAGTACTTC.

This clone was found once. The J gene is TRBJ1-2, the V gene TRBV7-3; 9 nucleotides align to TRBD1. Germline V CDR1 and CDR2: SGHTA, FQGTGA. The CDR3 covers 13 residues. V lost 4 bases and J lost 7; bases outside the gene matches: 4. The CDR3 DNA sequence: TGTGCCAGCAGCTCCGGGACAGGGCTTGGCTACACCTTC. Translating gives CASSSGTGLGYTF.